This T cell receptor (beta chain) was identified in a study of blood T cell repertoires in COVID-19. Trimming at V came to 5 bases and at J to 4 bases, leaving 7 bases not matched to a gene. Germline values: CDR1 SGHTA, CDR2 FQGTGA. The CDR3 consists of 15 residues. Recruits, aged roughly 18 to 100 years, lived in 25 or so US areas. Cohort assignment relied on participant-reported clinical history. Original analysis: Quantification of nucleated cells was approximated via reference gene primer amplification. Only in-frame clones appear in the TCRdb table, and some are missing; sequencing was by immunoSEQ multiplex PCR. D and trimming come from the DNA, and the V and J calls and clone size come from that table. The table lists more than 300,000 clones, roughly 86% of them singletons. This clone was found a few times.

The sequenced material came from PBMCs or T cells enriched from blood (not recorded which). The chain joins TRBV7-3 to TRBJ2-2; 7 bases agree with TRBD2. The clonotype comes from a woman between 25 and 40 years old who had recovered from COVID-19. CDR3: CASSPRLAATGELFF. CDR3 bases: TGTGCCAGCAGCCCTCGACTAGCAGCCACCGGGGAGCTGTTTTTT.